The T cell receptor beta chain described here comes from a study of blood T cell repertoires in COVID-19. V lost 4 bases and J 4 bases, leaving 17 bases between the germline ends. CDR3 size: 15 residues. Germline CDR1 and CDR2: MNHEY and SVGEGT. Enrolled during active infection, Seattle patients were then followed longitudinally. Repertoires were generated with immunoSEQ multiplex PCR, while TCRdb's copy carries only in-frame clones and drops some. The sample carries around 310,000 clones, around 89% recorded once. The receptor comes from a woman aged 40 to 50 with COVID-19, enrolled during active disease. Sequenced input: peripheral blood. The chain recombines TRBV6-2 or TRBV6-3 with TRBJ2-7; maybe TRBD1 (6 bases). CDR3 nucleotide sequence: TGTGCCAGCAGTTCGGGCGCCGGGACATTATACGAGCAGTACTTC. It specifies CASSSGAGTLYEQYF.